This T cell receptor (beta chain) is drawn from a study of blood T cell repertoires in COVID-19. The CDR3 length is 16 residues. Trimming removed 2 bases from V and 0 bases from J; junction bases left unmatched: 5. Germline V gives CDR1 MNHNY, CDR2 SVGAGI (reference sequence). Here immunoSEQ multiplex PCR was the method, and the copy in TCRdb shows in-frame clones only, minus some. The sample shows some 46,000 clones, over 75% of them seen only once. The clonotype comes from an older woman with acute or convalescent COVID-19. The sample was peripheral blood. The chain uses TRBV6-6 and TRBJ2-7, with 9 nucleotides matching TRBD1. The CDR3 coding sequence is TGTGCCAGCAGTTACCACCGGGACAGGGTCTCCTACGAGCAGTACTTC. This translates into CASSYHRDRVSYEQYF.